Below, one T cell receptor (beta chain) is given with its context. Germline V gene lookup returns CDR1 SEHNR and CDR2 FQNEAQ (reference sequence). V gave up 1 base and J gave up 4 bases, with 11 bases separating them. The CDR3 extends over 14 amino acids. The source of the sample is a study of response to subunit inactivated influenza vaccine. TCRdb re-analysed the RT-PCR reads in MiXCR, keeping a single row per CDR3 protein. The table includes about 540,000 distinct CDR3 sequences, approximately 20% detected once. The sample was also reused in another study, on T cells expressing NK-cell markers. That source adds: In generating TCR beta cDNA, 5'RACE template switching with UMIs was used. From sorted CD3+CD56+NKG2C+, CD3+CD56+NKG2C- and CD3+CD56-NKG2C+ T cells came the TCR beta repertoires. In the group of eight sequenced donors, seven were HCMV-seropositive and one was seronegative. Dominant NKG2C+ clonotypes accounted for about 1.0-8% of CD8+ T cells in over 5 donors. These clonotypes also led the CD3+CD56-NKG2C+ fraction in a handful of donors.

V is TRBV7-9 and J is TRBJ2-7, with D possibly being TRBD2 (5 bases). The TCR sequence derives from a man aged 50-60 years who received an inactivated influenza vaccine. Here the sequenced sample was CD4+ T cells sorted from PBMCs, taken approximately 12 days after vaccination. The CDR3 loop is CASSLEYGKYEQYF. The CDR3 DNA reads TGTGCCAGCAGCTTAGAGTACGGGAAATACGAGCAGTACTTC.